The rows below give T cell receptor beta chains drawn from one sample of a study of blood T cell repertoires in COVID-19. Repertoires were generated with immunoSEQ multiplex PCR, while TCRdb's copy carries only in-frame clones and drops some. The sample shows some 150,000 clones, roughly 90% of them seen only once. Sequencing used peripheral blood. These receptors came from a woman aged 60-70 years who had recovered from COVID-19. Each CDR3 is given with its conserved first and last residue. Each record gives: J gene, V gene, clone size, D gene, CDR3 length, CDR3 DNA, CDR3 protein. The D gene is left open where the match is weak. Rows give clone size only sometimes, using once, few, many, or a class for an expanded clone.

J gene: TRBJ1-4; V gene: TRBV28; clone size: .; D gene: TRBD1; CDR3 length: 17; CDR3 DNA: TGTGCCAGCAGTTTATCCGATACAGGGGGCGCACGTGAAAAACTGTTTTTT; CDR3 protein: CASSLSDTGGAREKLFF
J gene: TRBJ2-7; V gene: TRBV4-1; clone size: .; D gene: .; CDR3 length: 15; CDR3 DNA: TGCGCCAGCAGCCAAGGGCAGGCCAACTCCTACGAGCAGTACTTC; CDR3 protein: CASSQGQANSYEQYF
J gene: TRBJ1-2; V gene: TRBV9; clone size: .; D gene: .; CDR3 length: 17; CDR3 DNA: TGTGCCAGCAGCGTAGAGACCCGGGGTGCCAGAGGCTATGGCTACACCTTC; CDR3 protein: CASSVETRGARGYGYTF
J gene: TRBJ2-7; V gene: TRBV6-5; clone size: few; D gene: TRBD2; CDR3 length: 15; CDR3 DNA: TGTGCCAGCAGTTACTCGAATAGCGGGGGTTACGAGCAGTACTTC; CDR3 protein: CASSYSNSGGYEQYF
J gene: TRBJ1-1; V gene: TRBV4-2; clone size: .; D gene: TRBD1; CDR3 length: 19; CDR3 DNA: TGTGCCAGCAGCCCCGGACAGGGGGCGCGGGGAGGGGAGGACACTGAAGCTTTCTTT; CDR3 protein: CASSPGQGARGGEDTEAFF
J gene: TRBJ1-2; V gene: TRBV6-4; clone size: .; D gene: .; CDR3 length: 15; CDR3 DNA: TGTGCCAGCAGTGACTTCGCAAGTACCCAGAAGGGCTACACCTTC; CDR3 protein: CASSDFASTQKGYTF
J gene: TRBJ1-2; V gene: TRBV18; clone size: .; D gene: .; CDR3 length: 13; CDR3 DNA: TGTGCCAGCTCATCCCAAACAGGGAATGGCTACACCTTC; CDR3 protein: CASSSQTGNGYTF
J gene: TRBJ2-1; V gene: TRBV25-1; clone size: .; D gene: .; CDR3 length: 11; CDR3 DNA: TGTGCCAGCAGTAACGTGGCTGAGCAGTTCTTC; CDR3 protein: CASSNVAEQFF
J gene: TRBJ2-7; V gene: TRBV6-1; clone size: .; D gene: .; CDR3 length: 15; CDR3 DNA: TGTGCCAGCAGTGAAGTAGGGGCCAGATCCTACGAGCAGTACTTC; CDR3 protein: CASSEVGARSYEQYF
J gene: TRBJ2-1; V gene: TRBV4-2; clone size: .; D gene: TRBD2; CDR3 length: 12; CDR3 DNA: TGTGCCAGTTCCGGGGGGTGGAATGAGCAGTTCTTC; CDR3 protein: CASSGGWNEQFF
J gene: TRBJ2-1; V gene: TRBV10-1; clone size: .; D gene: TRBD2; CDR3 length: 17; CDR3 DNA: TGCGCCAGCAGTGAGTTGAGGGGCGCTAGCGGGGCCAATGAGCAGTTCTTC; CDR3 protein: CASSELRGASGANEQFF
J gene: TRBJ2-5; V gene: TRBV11-1; clone size: .; D gene: TRBD2; CDR3 length: 16; CDR3 DNA: TGTGCCAGCAGCTTAGCGGCTAGCGGGGAGCAAGAGACCCAGTACTTC; CDR3 protein: CASSLAASGEQETQYF
J gene: TRBJ2-1; V gene: TRBV7-3; clone size: .; D gene: TRBD2; CDR3 length: 20; CDR3 DNA: TGTGCCAGCAGCTCCGGGACTAGCGGGGGGGCCTCGAGCTCCTACAATGAGCAGTTCTTC; CDR3 protein: CASSSGTSGGASSSYNEQFF
J gene: TRBJ2-3; V gene: TRBV19; clone size: once; D gene: TRBD2; CDR3 length: 15; CDR3 DNA: TGTGCCAGTAGTTGGACTAGCGGGGGCCGGGATACGCAGTATTTT; CDR3 protein: CASSWTSGGRDTQYF
J gene: TRBJ1-3; V gene: TRBV6-5; clone size: .; D gene: .; CDR3 length: 13; CDR3 DNA: TGTGCCAGCAGGGCTGGCGGCGGAAACACCATATATTTT; CDR3 protein: CASRAGGGNTIYF
J gene: TRBJ2-3; V gene: TRBV5-1; clone size: once; D gene: TRBD1; CDR3 length: 16; CDR3 DNA: TGCGCCAGCAGCTCCCAGGGGGCATTCGGCACAGATACGCAGTATTTT; CDR3 protein: CASSSQGAFGTDTQYF
J gene: TRBJ1-2; V gene: TRBV27; clone size: .; D gene: .; CDR3 length: 18; CDR3 DNA: TGTGCCAGCAAGTTTAGAGGCGAGGGTACTCTAGCCCCTGGTGGCTACACCTTC; CDR3 protein: CASKFRGEGTLAPGGYTF
J gene: TRBJ1-1; V gene: TRBV27; clone size: .; D gene: .; CDR3 length: 13; CDR3 DNA: TGTGCCAGCAGGCTTAGTGAGGGAGCTGAAGCTTTCTTT; CDR3 protein: CASRLSEGAEAFF
J gene: TRBJ2-1; V gene: TRBV9; clone size: .; D gene: TRBD2; CDR3 length: 17; CDR3 DNA: TGTGCCAGCAGCGAAGGGACTAGCGGGGGGGCCGACGGCGAGCAGTTCTTC; CDR3 protein: CASSEGTSGGADGEQFF
J gene: TRBJ2-3; V gene: TRBV19; clone size: .; D gene: .; CDR3 length: 14; CDR3 DNA: TGTGCCAGTAGTCCCGCGTCCCGCACAGATACGCAGTATTTT; CDR3 protein: CASSPASRTDTQYF
J gene: TRBJ2-1; V gene: TRBV4-1; clone size: .; D gene: TRBD2; CDR3 length: 15; CDR3 DNA: TGCGCCAGCAGCCTTGGACTAGCAAGTGAAAATGAGCAGTTCTTC; CDR3 protein: CASSLGLASENEQFF
J gene: TRBJ1-2; V gene: TRBV7-6; clone size: .; D gene: TRBD1; CDR3 length: 12; CDR3 DNA: TGTGCCAGCACTAACAGGGGGCAAGGCTACACCTTC; CDR3 protein: CASTNRGQGYTF
J gene: TRBJ2-3; V gene: TRBV11-1; clone size: .; D gene: .; CDR3 length: 13; CDR3 DNA: TGTGCCAGCGCGGGACCTAGCACAGATACGCAGTATTTT; CDR3 protein: CASAGPSTDTQYF
J gene: TRBJ2-3; V gene: TRBV4-2; clone size: .; D gene: .; CDR3 length: 16; CDR3 DNA: TGTGCCAGCAGCCAAGATCTGGTGGGGGGGCGAGATACGCAGTATTTT; CDR3 protein: CASSQDLVGGRDTQYF
J gene: TRBJ2-3; V gene: TRBV5-1; clone size: few; D gene: TRBD1; CDR3 length: 15; CDR3 DNA: TGCGCCAGCAGCGAGGGACAGGTGAGGGCAGATACGCAGTATTTT; CDR3 protein: CASSEGQVRADTQYF
J gene: TRBJ1-2; V gene: TRBV5-8; clone size: .; D gene: TRBD1; CDR3 length: 14; CDR3 DNA: TGTGCCAGCAGCTTGGGCAGGGGGTACTATGGCTACACCTTC; CDR3 protein: CASSLGRGYYGYTF
J gene: TRBJ1-6; V gene: TRBV30; clone size: .; D gene: .; CDR3 length: 12; CDR3 DNA: TGTGCCTGGAGCCCAGGCAATTCACCCCTCCACTTT; CDR3 protein: CAWSPGNSPLHF